This is a list of T cell receptor beta chains from one sample in a study of CD8 T cells in ankylosing spondylitis. TCRdb reanalysed the 5' RACE reads using MiXCR and keeps one entry per CDR3 protein. The sample records 110,000 to 150,000 distinct CDR3 sequences, approximately 9.2% being singletons. Specimen: synovial fluid, either unsorted or a sorted T cell fraction (not recorded which). These receptors were taken from a male donor with ankylosing spondylitis. Each CDR3 is given with its conserved first and last residue. Each record gives: clone size, J gene, V gene, D gene, CDR3 DNA, CDR3 protein. A D gene is named only where the DNA matches it firmly. The listing skips clone size in some rows; elsewhere it reads once, few, many or a size class.

abundance: many
j_gene: TRBJ1-6
v_gene: TRBV7-2
d_gene: .
CDR3nt: TGTGCCAGCAGCCCCTTTATGGGGAATTCACCCCTCCACTTT
CDR3aa: CASSPFMGNSPLHF

abundance: many
j_gene: TRBJ2-1
v_gene: TRBV24-1
d_gene: .
CDR3nt: TGTGCCACCGGGGGGGCCGGCTACAATGAGCAGTTCTTC
CDR3aa: CATGGAGYNEQFF

abundance: many
j_gene: TRBJ1-1
v_gene: TRBV20-1
d_gene: TRBD1
CDR3nt: TGCAGTGCTTGGACAGGGGACACTGAAGCTTTCTTT
CDR3aa: CSAWTGDTEAFF

abundance: few
j_gene: TRBJ2-7
v_gene: TRBV7-2
d_gene: TRBD1
CDR3nt: TGTGCCAGCAGCTTGGACAGGGGGCGTGAGCAGTACTTC
CDR3aa: CASSLDRGREQYF

abundance: many
j_gene: TRBJ2-1
v_gene: TRBV7-2
d_gene: TRBD1
CDR3nt: TGTGCCAGCAGCTTTCGGACAGGGGACAATGAGCAGTTCTTC
CDR3aa: CASSFRTGDNEQFF

abundance: many
j_gene: TRBJ2-3
v_gene: TRBV29-1
d_gene: TRBD2
CDR3nt: TGCAGCGTTCTACTAGCGGGTATAACAGATACGCAGTATTTT
CDR3aa: CSVLLAGITDTQYF

abundance: many
j_gene: TRBJ2-1
v_gene: TRBV15
d_gene: TRBD2
CDR3nt: TGTGCCACCAGCACAAGACTAGCGGGAGTCGATGAGCAGTTCTTC
CDR3aa: CATSTRLAGVDEQFF

abundance: many
j_gene: TRBJ1-1
v_gene: TRBV7-3
d_gene: .
CDR3nt: TGTGCCAGCAGCTTTTCGGACGGGAACACTGAAGCTTTCTTT
CDR3aa: CASSFSDGNTEAFF

abundance: few
j_gene: TRBJ2-1
v_gene: TRBV25-1
d_gene: .
CDR3nt: TGTGCCAGCAGTGAATACTATGAGCAGTTCTTC
CDR3aa: CASSEYYEQFF

abundance: few
j_gene: TRBJ1-3
v_gene: TRBV18
d_gene: TRBD1
CDR3nt: TGTGCCAGCTCCCCGCGACAGGGGGACGGAAACACCATATATTTT
CDR3aa: CASSPRQGDGNTIYF

abundance: once
j_gene: TRBJ1-2
v_gene: TRBV5-6
d_gene: .
CDR3nt: TGTGCCAGCAGCCCGGGGCTCTACTGCTACACCTTC
CDR3aa: CASSPGLYCYTF

abundance: few
j_gene: TRBJ2-7
v_gene: TRBV5-1
d_gene: TRBD2
CDR3nt: TGCGCCAGCACCCCGGGAGGTTTCGAGCAGTACTTC
CDR3aa: CASTPGGFEQYF

abundance: many
j_gene: TRBJ1-2
v_gene: TRBV10-3
d_gene: TRBD1
CDR3nt: TGTGCCACCACGCCCCAAAAAGACAGGGACGGCTACACCTTC
CDR3aa: CATTPQKDRDGYTF

abundance: few
j_gene: TRBJ1-1
v_gene: TRBV29-1
d_gene: .
CDR3nt: TGCAGCGTCATTAGTATGAACACTGAAGCTTTCTTT
CDR3aa: CSVISMNTEAFF

abundance: many
j_gene: TRBJ2-5
v_gene: TRBV20-1
d_gene: .
CDR3nt: TGCAGTGCTAGAGATCAAGTAAGCGCCCAAGAGACCCAGTACTTC
CDR3aa: CSARDQVSAQETQYF

abundance: many
j_gene: TRBJ2-5
v_gene: TRBV20-1
d_gene: .
CDR3nt: TGCAGGGCCCCAGGGTTTGGCCAAGAGACCCAGTACTTC
CDR3aa: CRAPGFGQETQYF

abundance: many
j_gene: TRBJ1-5
v_gene: TRBV20-1
d_gene: .
CDR3nt: TGCAGTGCTAGTACCCCTCATAGCAATCAGCCCCAGCATTTT
CDR3aa: CSASTPHSNQPQHF

abundance: .
j_gene: TRBJ1-6
v_gene: TRBV7-6
d_gene: .
CDR3nt: TGTGCCAGCAGCGTGGACAGCCATTCACCCCTCCACTTT
CDR3aa: CASSVDSHSPLHF

abundance: .
j_gene: TRBJ1-1
v_gene: TRBV5-1
d_gene: TRBD1
CDR3nt: TGCGCCAGCAGCCAAGGGACAGGGTGGGCCACTGAAGCTTTCTTT
CDR3aa: CASSQGTGWATEAFF

abundance: many
j_gene: TRBJ1-3
v_gene: TRBV6-1
d_gene: .
CDR3nt: TGTGCCAGCACCACGGTGGGCTCTGGAAACACCATATATTTT
CDR3aa: CASTTVGSGNTIYF

abundance: .
j_gene: TRBJ2-5
v_gene: TRBV29-1
d_gene: .
CDR3nt: TGCAGCTCCGGGACCTCCTCAGAGACCCAGTACTTC
CDR3aa: CSSGTSSETQYF

abundance: many
j_gene: TRBJ1-1
v_gene: TRBV2
d_gene: .
CDR3nt: TGTGCCAGCATTCGGGAAGGGTTGGCTGAAGCTTTCTTT
CDR3aa: CASIREGLAEAFF

abundance: many
j_gene: TRBJ2-3
v_gene: TRBV20-1
d_gene: .
CDR3nt: TGCAGTGTCAGTCGCAGCGGAGTCCCAGATACGCAGTATTTT
CDR3aa: CSVSRSGVPDTQYF

abundance: many
j_gene: TRBJ1-2
v_gene: TRBV6-5
d_gene: .
CDR3nt: TGTGCCAGCAGTCACACCACAGAGTTAGGTGGCTACACCTTC
CDR3aa: CASSHTTELGGYTF

abundance: few
j_gene: TRBJ2-6
v_gene: TRBV6-4
d_gene: .
CDR3nt: TGTGCCAGCAGTGCATCAAGTGGGGCCAACGTCCTGACTTTC
CDR3aa: CASSASSGANVLTF

abundance: .
j_gene: TRBJ2-6
v_gene: TRBV10-3
d_gene: TRBD1
CDR3nt: TGTGCCACAGGGGGTAGCGCTGGGGCCAACGTCCTGACTTTC
CDR3aa: CATGGSAGANVLTF

abundance: many
j_gene: TRBJ2-6
v_gene: TRBV4-1
d_gene: TRBD2
CDR3nt: TGCGCCAGCAGCCAGCTCCTCGGCCTAGCGGGGCTCCCATACTCTGGGGCCAACGTCCTGACTTTC
CDR3aa: CASSQLLGLAGLPYSGANVLTF

abundance: few
j_gene: TRBJ1-2
v_gene: TRBV6-2/TRBV6-3
d_gene: .
CDR3nt: TGTGCCAGCAGTTACTTACCCCCCGGCAGCGGGAGGGGCTACACCTTC
CDR3aa: CASSYLPPGSGRGYTF

abundance: .
j_gene: TRBJ2-3
v_gene: TRBV18
d_gene: .
CDR3nt: TGTGCCAGCTCACCCCTTGGTGGGGATACGCAGTATTTT
CDR3aa: CASSPLGGDTQYF

abundance: few
j_gene: TRBJ2-5
v_gene: TRBV11-2
d_gene: .
CDR3nt: TGTGCCAGCAGCCCCGGGGGGCGGGGGCCCCAAGAGACCCAGTACTTC
CDR3aa: CASSPGGRGPQETQYF

abundance: .
j_gene: TRBJ1-1
v_gene: TRBV7-2
d_gene: .
CDR3nt: TGTGCCAGCAGCTCACACTTAGAAGCTTTCTTT
CDR3aa: CASSSHLEAFF

abundance: many
j_gene: TRBJ2-2
v_gene: TRBV14
d_gene: .
CDR3nt: TGTGCCAGCAGCTTGAGGGACCTTTGGCACGGGGAGCTGTTTTTT
CDR3aa: CASSLRDLWHGELFF

abundance: many
j_gene: TRBJ1-2
v_gene: TRBV5-1
d_gene: TRBD1
CDR3nt: TGCGCCAGCAGCTTGACAGGGGTCGGCTATGGCTACACCTTC
CDR3aa: CASSLTGVGYGYTF

abundance: few
j_gene: TRBJ2-1
v_gene: TRBV11-1
d_gene: .
CDR3nt: TGTGCCAGCGGCCGGGAATACGAGCAGTTCTTC
CDR3aa: CASGREYEQFF

abundance: few
j_gene: TRBJ2-7
v_gene: TRBV29-1
d_gene: .
CDR3nt: TGCAGCGTTGGTCTGCAGGGGAAGACCTACGAGCAGTACTTC
CDR3aa: CSVGLQGKTYEQYF

abundance: .
j_gene: TRBJ1-2
v_gene: TRBV28
d_gene: .
CDR3nt: TGTGCCAGCAGTTCCGGACGGATCTATGGCTACACCTTC
CDR3aa: CASSSGRIYGYTF

abundance: few
j_gene: TRBJ2-1
v_gene: TRBV29-1
d_gene: .
CDR3nt: TGCAGCGTTGAAGATCTAAAGCGAAATGAGCAGTTCTTC
CDR3aa: CSVEDLKRNEQFF

abundance: .
j_gene: TRBJ1-2
v_gene: TRBV6-5
d_gene: TRBD1
CDR3nt: TGTGCCAGCAGTTACCTTCTGACAGGGACTAACTATGGCTACACCTTC
CDR3aa: CASSYLLTGTNYGYTF

abundance: .
j_gene: TRBJ1-5
v_gene: TRBV30
d_gene: .
CDR3nt: TGTGCCTGGAGTGTAAGGGGTGGGGGCGATCAGCCCCAGCATTTT
CDR3aa: CAWSVRGGGDQPQHF

abundance: many
j_gene: TRBJ2-1
v_gene: TRBV7-2
d_gene: TRBD2
CDR3nt: TGTGCCAGCAAGCTAGCGGTCATCTCCTACAATGAGCAGTTCTTC
CDR3aa: CASKLAVISYNEQFF

abundance: .
j_gene: TRBJ2-7
v_gene: TRBV6-5
d_gene: .
CDR3nt: TGTGCCAGCAGTTACCGGGAAACCTACGAGCAGTACTTC
CDR3aa: CASSYRETYEQYF

abundance: .
j_gene: TRBJ2-3
v_gene: TRBV6-2/TRBV6-3
d_gene: .
CDR3nt: TGTGCCAGCAGTTACTCGGCGGGCACAGATACGCAGTATTTT
CDR3aa: CASSYSAGTDTQYF

abundance: many
j_gene: TRBJ2-1
v_gene: TRBV29-1
d_gene: .
CDR3nt: TGCAGCGTCAAGGGGACGTCAGGCTCCTACAATGAGCAGTTCTTC
CDR3aa: CSVKGTSGSYNEQFF

abundance: many
j_gene: TRBJ2-2
v_gene: TRBV6-5
d_gene: .
CDR3nt: TGTGCCAGCAGTTACTTGGGCTCCTTGAACACCGGGGAGCTGTTTTTT
CDR3aa: CASSYLGSLNTGELFF

abundance: .
j_gene: TRBJ2-5
v_gene: TRBV27
d_gene: .
CDR3nt: TGTGCCAGCAGTTTAGCCCGAGGGGGGACCCAGTACTTC
CDR3aa: CASSLARGGTQYF

abundance: .
j_gene: TRBJ2-5
v_gene: TRBV25-1
d_gene: TRBD1
CDR3nt: TGTGCCAGCAAACAGGGGGCTCGGGAGACCCAGTACTTC
CDR3aa: CASKQGARETQYF

abundance: .
j_gene: TRBJ2-1
v_gene: TRBV9
d_gene: .
CDR3nt: TGTGCCAGCAGCGCCACAGGGACGGGCTCCTACAATGAGCAGTTCTTC
CDR3aa: CASSATGTGSYNEQFF

abundance: .
j_gene: TRBJ1-2
v_gene: TRBV20-1
d_gene: .
CDR3nt: TGCAGTGGAGGTGGGGGCATCTATGGCTACACCTTC
CDR3aa: CSGGGGIYGYTF

abundance: .
j_gene: TRBJ2-2
v_gene: TRBV6-2/TRBV6-3
d_gene: .
CDR3nt: TGTGCCAGCAAGCAGCTAGGGGGGGAGAACACCGGGGAGCTGTTTTTT
CDR3aa: CASKQLGGENTGELFF

abundance: many
j_gene: TRBJ1-1
v_gene: TRBV7-2
d_gene: .
CDR3nt: TGTGCCAGCAGCCCATACACTGAAGCTTTCTTT
CDR3aa: CASSPYTEAFF

abundance: many
j_gene: TRBJ1-1
v_gene: TRBV7-3
d_gene: .
CDR3nt: TGTGCCAGCAGCTTAGGAACTTCCGGCACTGAAGCTTTCTTT
CDR3aa: CASSLGTSGTEAFF

abundance: few
j_gene: TRBJ2-3
v_gene: TRBV29-1
d_gene: .
CDR3nt: TGCAGCGTTGCCTTCCCCGACCGCACAGATACGCAGTATTTT
CDR3aa: CSVAFPDRTDTQYF

abundance: many
j_gene: TRBJ2-7
v_gene: TRBV4-2
d_gene: TRBD2
CDR3nt: TGTGCCAGCAGCCAAGATATGGCGGGAGGGTATAACGAGCAGTACTTC
CDR3aa: CASSQDMAGGYNEQYF

abundance: many
j_gene: TRBJ2-3
v_gene: TRBV9
d_gene: .
CDR3nt: TGTGCCAGCAGCCCGAGCGACAGAAGCACAGATACGCAGTATTTT
CDR3aa: CASSPSDRSTDTQYF

abundance: many
j_gene: TRBJ1-4
v_gene: TRBV6-2/TRBV6-3
d_gene: .
CDR3nt: TGTGCCAGCAGTTTACCCGGGTCAGGGCAGAAGAGTCTCCATAATGAAAAACTGTTTTTT
CDR3aa: CASSLPGSGQKSLHNEKLFF

abundance: many
j_gene: TRBJ1-1
v_gene: TRBV20-1
d_gene: .
CDR3nt: TGCAGTGCTAGAGTGTCAGGGATAGAATCTGAAGCTTTCTTT
CDR3aa: CSARVSGIESEAFF

abundance: few
j_gene: TRBJ2-6
v_gene: TRBV12-3/TRBV12-4
d_gene: .
CDR3nt: TGTGCCAGCAGTTTTGTAGCCTCCGTCCTGACTTTC
CDR3aa: CASSFVASVLTF

abundance: many
j_gene: TRBJ2-1
v_gene: TRBV5-5
d_gene: .
CDR3nt: TGTGCCAGCAGCTTGGATGGGGTCTCCTACAATGAGCAGTTCTTC
CDR3aa: CASSLDGVSYNEQFF

abundance: .
j_gene: TRBJ1-2
v_gene: TRBV5-5
d_gene: .
CDR3nt: TGTGCCAGCAGCTTGTACTGGGGCTATGGCTACACCTTC
CDR3aa: CASSLYWGYGYTF